This TCR beta chain originates from a study of cytomegalovirus exposure and HLA in healthy donors. A multiplex PCR was run with 60 Vbeta primers and 13 Jbeta primers. The repertoire was sequenced with immunoSEQ multiplex PCR; TCRdb's copy has only in-frame clones and lacks some. The data contain fewer than 110,000 clones, over 70% of them seen just once; the ten biggest clones take up approximately 2.4%. This clone occurred once. Germline assignment: CDR1 MNHNY and CDR2 SVGAGI (reference sequence). The trim removed 7 bases at V and 3 bases at J, leaving 6 bases unmatched. The CDR3 totals 14 residues. This chain uses TRBV6-6 with TRBJ2-5; 9 nucleotides line up with TRBD1. The sample comprised PBMCs. This clonotype was obtained from a man aged 30-40 years in good health and CMV-seronegative. The CDR3 region has the DNA TGTGCCAGCAAATCCTGGACAGGGGAAGAGACCCAGTACTTC. Protein product: CASKSWTGEETQYF.